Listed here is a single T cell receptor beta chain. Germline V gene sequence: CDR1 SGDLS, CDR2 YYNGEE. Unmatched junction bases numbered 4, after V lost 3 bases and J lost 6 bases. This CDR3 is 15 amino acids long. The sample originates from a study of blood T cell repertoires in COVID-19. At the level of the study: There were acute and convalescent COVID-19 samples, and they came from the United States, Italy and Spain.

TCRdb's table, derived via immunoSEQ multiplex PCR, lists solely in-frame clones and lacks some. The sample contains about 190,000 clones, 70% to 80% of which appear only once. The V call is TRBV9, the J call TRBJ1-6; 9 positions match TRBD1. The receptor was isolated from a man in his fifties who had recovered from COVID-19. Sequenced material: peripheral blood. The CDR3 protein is CASSATGGFNSPLHF. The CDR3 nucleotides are TGTGCCAGCAGCGCCACAGGGGGCTTTAATTCACCCCTCCACTTT. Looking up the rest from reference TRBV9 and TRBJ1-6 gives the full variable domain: DSGVTQTPKHLITATGQRVTLRCSPRSGDLSVYWYQQSLDQGLQFLIQYYNGEERAKGNILERFSAQQFPDLHSELNLSSLELGDSALYFCASSATGGFNSPLHFGNGTRLTVT.